The 24 T cell receptor beta chains below come from one sample, sequenced in a study of shared clonotypes between healthy human individuals. Profiling relied on immunoSEQ multiplex PCR, and the TCRdb table lists in-frame clones only, not all of them. Among about 1 million clones, around 75% were seen once, and the ten largest hold around 1.5%. The material sequenced was memory CD4+ T cells sorted from blood. As for subset: CD45RA-negative fraction. All receptors come from a man aged 18 to 35 in good health.

The V call is TRBV7-2, the J call TRBJ2-5; no clear D gene. Germline V gene data show CDR1 as SGHTA and CDR2 as FQGNSA. The CDR3 loop spans 15 amino acids. V lost 3 bases and J lost 5, with 16 bases in between. CDR3 sequence: CASSFEAAARETQYF. The CDR3 DNA reads as TGTGCCAGCAGCTTTGAGGCGGCGGCGAGGGAGACCCAGTACTTC.

This chain uses TRBV27 with TRBJ2-2, with D uncertain. Germline V lookup: CDR1 MNHEY, CDR2 SMNVEV (reference sequence). V lost 7 bases and J lost 0, with 9 bases in between. The CDR3 runs to 14 residues. CDR3 region: CASKRQTNTGELFF. CDR3 nucleotide sequence: TGTGCCAGCAAAAGGCAAACGAACACCGGGGAGCTGTTTTTT.

This sequence joins TRBV5-1 and TRBJ1-1, with a weak D call TRBD1 (5 bases). CDR1 SGHRS and CDR2 YFSETQ come from the germline V gene. Trimming took 4 bases from V and 8 from J, leaving 24 bases between them. The CDR3 has 16 residues. CDR3 nucleotides: TGCGCCAGCAGCCGGGACCGGTTTAGCTCTCCTGACGAAGCTTTCTTT. Translating it yields CASSRDRFSSPDEAFF.

V and J are TRBV7-2 and TRBJ2-3; TRBD2 might be the D (6 bases). V shed 4 bases and J shed 6 bases, with 20 bases lying between them. Germline CDR1 and CDR2: SGHTA and FQGNSA. This CDR3 contains 16 residues. The CDR3, as DNA: TGTGCCAGCAGCTCCCGGGGGAGTCTACCTTTGGATACGCAGTATTTT. Its translation: CASSSRGSLPLDTQYF.

Note on this clone: The sample contains more than one DNA sequence encoding this CDR3. The chain uses TRBV5-6 and TRBJ2-2; 13 nucleotides match TRBD2. The V segment lost 2 bases and the J segment 7 bases; nucleotides outside the gene matches: 5. Germline V CDR1 and CDR2: SGHDT, YYEEEE. This CDR3 has 16 residues. This CDR3 is CASSLLAGGPDGELFF. CDR3 in DNA: TGTGCCAGCAGCTTACTAGCGGGGGGGCCGGACGGGGAGCTGTTTTTT.

V and J are TRBV7-9 and TRBJ1-1; D not resolved. This CDR3 is built from 15 residues. V dropped 5 bases and J dropped 0 bases, with 13 bases sitting between them. The germline V gene has CDR1 SEHNR and CDR2 FQNEAQ (reference sequence). CDR3 loop: CASSPFGALNTEAFF. The CDR3 bases are TGTGCCAGCAGCCCATTTGGTGCTTTGAACACTGAAGCTTTCTTT.

This clone has a handful of counts. The rearrangement joins TRBV7-9 to TRBJ1-2, with D uncertain. CDR1 and CDR2 from the germline V gene are SEHNR and FQNEAQ (reference sequence). The CDR3 covers 14 residues. Trimming took 3 bases from V and 1 from J, leaving 9 bases between them. CDR3 DNA sequence: TGTGCCAGCAGCTTTTACAGAAATAACTATGGCTACACCTTC. This gives the protein CASSFYRNNYGYTF.

The chain has TRBV5-6 and TRBJ1-6; a weak D match, TRBD1 (5 bases). The V gene's germline CDR1 is SGHDT and CDR2 YYEEEE. The CDR3 is made up of 17 amino acids. The germline V and J ends were trimmed by 4 bases and 0 bases, with 14 bases remaining between them. The CDR3, as DNA: TGTGCCAGCAGCATGACGGGGGGGAGCTCCTATAATTCACCCCTCCACTTT. This sequence encodes CASSMTGGSSYNSPLHF.

The rearrangement joins TRBV9 to TRBJ2-3; the D is unclear. Germline V lookup: CDR1 SGDLS, CDR2 YYNGEE. This CDR3 contains 15 residues. Trimming cost V 1 base and J 4 bases, with 13 bases left between them. The CDR3 here is CASSVTGFVPDTQYF. DNA of the CDR3: TGTGCCAGCAGCGTAACGGGTTTTGTTCCAGATACGCAGTATTTT.

Note on this clone: A clone one base away is much larger, so this may be a read error. The chain couples TRBV7-2 to TRBJ2-3; D ambiguous. Trimming removed 5 bases from V and 2 bases from J, with 5 bases in between. The CDR3 consists of 12 residues. Germline V gene data show CDR1 as SGHTA and CDR2 as FQGNSA. The CDR3 DNA reads as TGTGCCAGCAGCACTAACACAGATACGCAGTATTTT. It specifies CASSTNTDTQYF.

This clone was detected once. The genes are TRBV7-2 and TRBJ2-2; D may be TRBD2 (6 bases). V was pared by 6 bases and J by 4 bases, with 18 bases between. In germline, CDR1 is SGHTA, CDR2 FQGNSA. CDR3 size: 16 residues. As DNA, the CDR3 is TGTGCCAGCAGGCGGGGCACCTTCTCAGGCACCGGGGAGCTGTTTTTT. Protein product: CASRRGTFSGTGELFF.

With respect to this clone: Other DNA sequences in the same sample also yield this CDR3. The chain couples TRBV5-1 to TRBJ2-3, with D unclear. Between the trimmed V and J ends, which lost 4 bases and 1 base, there was a span of 7 bases. The CDR3 contains 13 residues. Germline CDR1 is SGHRS and CDR2 is YFSETQ. CDR3 region: CASSLSGTDTQYF. CDR3 DNA sequence: TGCGCCAGCAGCCTATCTGGCACAGATACGCAGTATTTT.

V gene TRBV19 combines with J gene TRBJ2-4, with D tentatively TRBD1 (6 bases). Germline-derived CDR1 and CDR2 are LNHDA and SQIVND (reference sequence). This CDR3 has 14 residues. V was cut by 2 bases and J by 1 base, with 6 bases left in between. CDR3 sequence: CASSIQGAKNIQYF. DNA for the CDR3: TGTGCCAGTAGTATACAGGGGGCCAAAAACATTCAGTACTTC.

The chain combines TRBV30 with TRBJ2-1; TRBD1 matches 8 bases. With V trimmed by 4 bases and J by 9 bases, 8 bases remained unmatched. This CDR3 has 13 residues. Germline V CDR1 and CDR2: GTSNPN, SVGIG (reference sequence). In DNA, the CDR3 is TGTGCCTGGACCAGAGACAGGGGAGGTGAGCAGTTCTTC. Its translation is CAWTRDRGGEQFF.

V is TRBV15 and J is TRBJ2-1; D gene ambiguous. The CDR3 length is 14 residues. The germline gives CDR1 LNHNV, CDR2 YYDKDF (reference sequence). V dropped 0 bases and J dropped 9 bases, with 12 bases sitting between them. The CDR3 coding sequence is TGTGCCACCAGCAGAGAACCTTCTTTCAGTGAGCAGTTCTTC. This encodes CATSREPSFSEQFF. Drawing the rest from reference TRBV15 and TRBJ2-1, the complete variable domain is DAMVIQNPRYQVTQFGKPVTLSCSQTLNHNVMYWYQQKSSQAPKLLFHYYDKDFNNEADTPDNFQSRRPNTSFCFLDIRSPGLGDTAMYLCATSREPSFSEQFFGPGTRLTVL.

This clone occurred once. V usage is TRBV7-2 and J usage is TRBJ2-7; 8 bases align to TRBD2. There are 15 residues in the CDR3. The V gene end was trimmed by 5 bases and the J gene end by 4 bases; junction bases not matched to a gene: 10. The germline V gene has CDR1 SGHTA and CDR2 FQGNSA. The DNA for the CDR3 is TGTGCCAGCAGCCCCCGGCCAGCGGGAGTATACGAGCAGTACTTC. Its translation: CASSPRPAGVYEQYF.

The rearrangement joins TRBV5-4 to TRBJ2-6; 11 bases agree with TRBD2. Germline V gene sequence: CDR1 SGHNT, CDR2 YYREEE (reference sequence). The CDR3 contains 19 residues. Trimming removed 7 bases from V and 4 bases from J; junction bases left unmatched: 16. In DNA form, the CDR3 reads TGTGCCAGCGGGTCCCCAGGCCTAGCGGGAGGTTCAGGGGCCAACGTCCTGACTTTC. Its protein product is CASGSPGLAGGSGANVLTF. The variable domain in full, with the rest retrieved from reference TRBV5-4 and TRBJ2-6, is ETGVTQSPTHLIKTRGQQVTLRCSSQSGHNTVSWYQQALGQGPQFIFQYYREEENGRGNFPPRFSGLQFPNYSSELNVNALELDDSALYLCASGSPGLAGGSGANVLTFGAGSRLTVL.

J is TRBJ1-1 and V is TRBV2; 7 bases map to TRBD1. The CDR3 spans 13 residues. After removal of 4 bases from V and 2 bases from J, the junction contained 1 base not matched to a gene. Per the germline V gene, CDR1 is SNHLY and CDR2 is FYNNEI. The CDR3 here is CASSGDSNTEAFF. The CDR3 DNA reads as TGTGCCAGCAGTGGGGACAGCAACACTGAAGCTTTCTTT.

The chain employs TRBV6-5 and TRBJ2-6; D possibly corresponds to TRBD2 (6 bases). This CDR3 contains 15 residues. Germline V gives CDR1 MNHEY, CDR2 SVGAGI. The V end was cut by 5 bases, the J end by 0 bases, with 8 bases between. CDR3 nucleotides: TGTGCCAGCAGTCGCGGGACCTCTGGGGCCAACGTCCTGACTTTC. Translation gives CASSRGTSGANVLTF.

On this clone itself: Other DNA sequences of this sample code for an identical CDR3. J is TRBJ2-5 and V is TRBV5-1; 7 bases align to TRBD1. The CDR3 loop spans 14 amino acids. Looked up from germline, CDR1 is SGHRS and CDR2 is YFSETQ. V shed 4 bases and J 2 bases; nucleotides not matched to a gene: 5. The CDR3 region is CASSPGQIQETQYF. DNA for the CDR3: TGCGCCAGCAGCCCGGGACAGATTCAAGAGACCCAGTACTTC.

Notes on this clone: The same CDR3 can be traced to other DNA sequences in this sample. This sequence joins TRBV20-1 and TRBJ2-3; D remains ambiguous. Germline CDR1 and CDR2: DFQATT and SNEGSKA (reference sequence). The length of the CDR3 is 10 residues. V was cut by 5 bases and J by 3 bases, with 3 bases left in between. CDR3 protein: CSAQTDTQYF. The DNA for the CDR3 is TGCAGTGCTCAAACAGATACGCAGTATTTT.

The chain uses TRBV19 and TRBJ1-6; 9 bases are a match to TRBD1. V shed 8 bases and J 9 bases; nucleotides not matched to a gene: 5. Germline CDR1 reads LNHDA; CDR2 reads SQIVND (reference sequence). This CDR3 is 13 amino acids long. CDR3 sequence: CASSTGGGSPLHF. The DNA of the CDR3 is TGTGCCAGTTCCACAGGGGGCGGTTCACCCCTCCACTTT.

The chain has TRBV11-2 and TRBJ1-2, with 12 bases matching TRBD1. The CDR3 runs 16 residues. V lost 5 bases, J lost 6 bases, and 10 bases stayed unmatched. Germline V gene data show CDR1 as SGHAT and CDR2 as FQNNGV. The CDR3 DNA reads TGTGCCAGCAGCCCCCCCGGGACAGGGGGCCCAAATGGCTACACCTTC. Translating it yields CASSPPGTGGPNGYTF.

The chain carries TRBV19 and TRBJ1-2, with 8 bases aligning to TRBD1. V was pared by 7 bases and J by 0 bases, with 10 bases of the junction left unmatched. Germline V gene data show CDR1 as LNHDA and CDR2 as SQIVND (reference sequence). The CDR3 is 16 amino acids. This chain's CDR3 is CASIPGGNFANYGYTF. The CDR3 nucleotides read TGTGCCAGTATTCCAGGGGGCAACTTCGCTAACTATGGCTACACCTTC.